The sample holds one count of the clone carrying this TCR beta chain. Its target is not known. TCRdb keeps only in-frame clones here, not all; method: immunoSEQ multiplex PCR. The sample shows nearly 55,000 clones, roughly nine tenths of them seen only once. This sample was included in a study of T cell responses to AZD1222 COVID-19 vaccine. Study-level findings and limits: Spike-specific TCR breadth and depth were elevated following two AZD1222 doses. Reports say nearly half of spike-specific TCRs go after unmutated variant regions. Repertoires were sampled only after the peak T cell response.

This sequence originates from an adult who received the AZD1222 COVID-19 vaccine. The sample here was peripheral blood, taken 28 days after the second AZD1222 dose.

Here the CDR3 reads CATSSAGEQNEKLFF. The CDR3, as DNA: TGTGCCACCAGCTCCGCCGGGGAGCAGAATGAAAAACTGTTTTTT. This chain joins TRBV24-1 and TRBJ1-4, with D unresolved. The CDR3 is made up of 15 amino acids. The V end lost 7 bases, the J end lost 5 bases, and 16 bases lay between the germline ends. CDR1 is KGHDR and CDR2 is SFDVKD in the germline V gene.